The 27 T cell receptor beta chains in this list originate from one sample, sequenced in a study of cytomegalovirus exposure and HLA in healthy donors. PCR involved 60 Vbeta and 13 Jbeta primers. Generated by immunoSEQ multiplex PCR, the TCRdb table keeps only in-frame clones and is missing some. The sample lists about 150,000 clones, approximately 74% occurring once. The material sequenced was PBMCs. The receptors were gathered from a man aged 18 to 35 in good health and CMV-seronegative.

The V and J genes are TRBV4-1 and TRBJ1-1; no reliable D call. This CDR3 is 14 amino acids long. Trimming shortened V by 0 bases and J by 1 base, and 6 bases separated the two germline ends. Germline-derived CDR1 and CDR2 are MGHRA and YSYEKL. Here the CDR3 DNA reads TGCGCCAGCAGCCAAGAGATGGCGAACACTGAAGCTTTCTTT. This translates into CASSQEMANTEAFF.

The J gene is TRBJ2-2, the V gene TRBV9, with D possibly being TRBD2 (5 bases). V was shortened by 4 bases and J by 10 bases, with 8 bases between the two germline ends. This CDR3 contains 11 residues. CDR1 and CDR2 (germline): SGDLS, YYNGEE. The CDR3 reads CASSLGEELFF. The CDR3 DNA reads as TGTGCCAGCAGCCTCGGGGAGGAGCTGTTTTTT.

This chain connects TRBV28 to TRBJ1-2; D might be TRBD1 (5 bases). The V and J ends lost 2 bases and 3 bases respectively, with 7 bases between them. The CDR3 has 13 amino acids. CDR1 MDHEN and CDR2 SYDVKM come from the germline V gene. The CDR3 is CASSLIGDYGYTF. In DNA form, the CDR3 reads TGTGCCAGCAGTTTAATAGGGGACTATGGCTACACCTTC.

Points on this clone: Other DNA sequences in this specimen translate into the identical CDR3. The rearrangement links TRBV30 to TRBJ2-7; 8 bases align to TRBD1. This CDR3 region has 13 residues. Trimming cost V 1 base and J 5 bases; bases outside gene matches: 4. Germline V gives CDR1 GTSNPN, CDR2 SVGIG (reference sequence). As DNA, the CDR3 is TGTGCCTGGAGTGGGCAGGGGGCTCACGAGCAGTACTTC. Its translation: CAWSGQGAHEQYF.

The chain employs TRBV5-1 and TRBJ1-5; TRBD1 matches at 10 bases. The CDR3 consists of 18 residues. Losses at the gene ends were 2 bases for V and 1 base for J; bases not matched to a gene: 9. The germline CDR1 and CDR2 sequences are SGHRS and YFSETQ. CDR3 sequence: CASSLSPLDRGSNQPQHF. The CDR3 DNA sequence: TGCGCCAGCAGCTTATCCCCCCTGGACAGGGGGAGCAATCAGCCCCAGCATTTT.

The V and J genes are TRBV7-8 and TRBJ1-2; D possibly corresponds to TRBD1 (5 bases). The CDR3 totals 13 residues. V was trimmed by 5 bases and J by 4 bases, leaving 11 bases between them. Germline V CDR1 and CDR2: SGHVS, FQNEAQ. CDR3 bases: TGTGCCAGCAGCCCTGACAGCATCTATGGCTACACCTTC. Its protein product is CASSPDSIYGYTF.

This chain uses TRBV4-2 with TRBJ1-2, with TRBD1 as a possible D gene (5 bases). V was trimmed by 4 bases and J by 3 bases, leaving 9 bases between them. Germline V gene lookup returns CDR1 LGHNA and CDR2 YNFKEQ. The CDR3 has 13 amino acids. CDR3 DNA: TGTGCCAGCAGCCTTGGGGGGGACTATGGCTACACCTTC. Translation gives CASSLGGDYGYTF.

This clone is medium-sized within its sample. V gene TRBV6-1 combines with J gene TRBJ2-1, with 12 bases that match TRBD2. CDR3 length: 15 residues. In germline, CDR1 is MNHNS, CDR2 SASEGT. Trimming cost V 6 bases and J 5 bases; bases outside gene matches: 5. The CDR3 sequence: CASRNRLAGDNEQFF. CDR3 sequence (DNA): TGTGCCAGCAGGAATAGACTAGCGGGGGACAATGAGCAGTTCTTC.

This clone was counted only a few times. This chain uses TRBV18 with TRBJ1-1; D is uncertain. V was pared by 3 bases and J by 0 bases, with 8 bases between. CDR3 length: 14 amino acids. Looked up from germline, CDR1 is KGHSH and CDR2 is LQKENI. DNA for the CDR3: TGTGCCAGCTCACCCCCGAGAGTGAACACTGAAGCTTTCTTT. As protein: CASSPPRVNTEAFF.

The chain carries TRBV4-1 and TRBJ2-3; D may be TRBD1 (6 bases). V lost 3 bases, J lost 4 bases, and 14 bases lay in between. The CDR3 covers 15 residues. CDR1 and CDR2 (germline): MGHRA, YSYEKL. CDR3 nucleotides: TGCGCCAGCAGCCAGGACCACAGGGCAGCAGATACGCAGTATTTT. Its protein product is CASSQDHRAADTQYF.

V and J are TRBV19 and TRBJ1-1; 11 nucleotides agree with TRBD1. V was pared by 7 bases and J by 5 bases, with 12 bases of the junction left unmatched. The CDR3 runs to 16 residues. CDR1 is LNHDA and CDR2 is SQIVND in the germline V gene (reference sequence). The DNA for the CDR3 is TGTGCCAGTACGGGGGACAGGGGGATTACATCAACTGAAGCTTTCTTT. Amino acid sequence: CASTGDRGITSTEAFF.

The V gene is TRBV2, the J gene TRBJ1-1; weak D call: TRBD1 (6 bases). Trimming removed 4 bases at V and 3 bases at J, with 15 bases between. In germline, CDR1 is SNHLY, CDR2 FYNNEI. CDR3 length: 15 residues. Here the CDR3 DNA reads TGTGCCAGCAGTGTGGAAGCAGGGGCCGACACTGAAGCTTTCTTT. Amino acid sequence: CASSVEAGADTEAFF.

This clone came up a few times. The CDR3 coding sequence is TGTGCCTGGAGTGTACAGGGCAATCAGCCCCAGCATTTT. Its protein is CAWSVQGNQPQHF. The V call is TRBV30, the J call TRBJ1-5; D may be TRBD1 (5 bases). The CDR3 totals 13 residues. CDR1 is GTSNPN and CDR2 is SVGIG in the germline V gene (reference sequence). Trimming pared 0 bases from V and 2 bases from J, leaving 5 bases between.

CDR3 sequence reads: CASSQDNSGGAVTGELFF. For the CDR3, the DNA is TGCGCCAGCAGCCAAGATAATAGCGGGGGGGCAGTGACCGGGGAGCTGTTTTTT. The chain couples TRBV4-3 to TRBJ2-2, with TRBD2 matching over 11 bases. Germline V gene data show CDR1 as LGHNA and CDR2 as YSLEER. The V segment lost 0 bases and the J segment 5 bases; nucleotides outside the gene matches: 8. This CDR3 comprises 18 residues.

This clone came up once. This chain links TRBV21-1 with TRBJ2-6; the DNA was not compared with TRBD1, the D call given in the table. TRBV21-1 is noted as a pseudogene. This CDR3 is 15 amino acids long. CDR3 coding DNA: TGTGCCAGCAGCAAACAGGGCTCTGGGGCCAACGTCCTGACTTTC. Translation: CASSKQGSGANVLTF.

The chain is built from TRBV6-1 and TRBJ1-5, with a tentative D call TRBD1 (5 bases). V was pared by 3 bases and J by 0 bases, with 12 bases between. Germline-derived CDR1 and CDR2 are MNHNS and SASEGT. This CDR3 comprises 16 residues. CDR3 residues: CASSDPRVNSNQPQHF. The CDR3 DNA reads as TGTGCCAGCAGTGACCCCAGGGTAAATAGCAATCAGCCCCAGCATTTT.

This chain links TRBV5-1 with TRBJ1-1; 7 bases match TRBD1. Germline V gives CDR1 SGHRS, CDR2 YFSETQ. The CDR3 covers 14 residues. V dropped 2 bases and J dropped 1; count of bases not matched to a gene: 2. The CDR3 bases are TGCGCCAGCAGCTTTCGACAGGGGAACACTGAAGCTTTCTTT. Amino acid sequence: CASSFRQGNTEAFF.

J is TRBJ2-7 and V is TRBV11-2; 8 bases align to TRBD2. The germline V gene encodes CDR1 SGHAT and CDR2 FQNNGV. The CDR3 spans 14 residues. V dropped 4 bases and J dropped 4; count of bases not matched to a gene: 6. CDR3 nucleotide sequence: TGTGCCAGCAGCTGGTCGGGAGGGGCTTACGAGCAGTACGTC. As protein: CASSWSGGAYEQYV.

This clone showed up just once. This chain joins TRBV4-1 and TRBJ1-2, with D unresolved. Deletions cut 0 bases from V and 4 bases from J, with 12 bases between. The CDR3 has 15 amino acids. Germline V lookup: CDR1 MGHRA, CDR2 YSYEKL. The CDR3 DNA follows: TGCGCCAGCAGCCAAGATTCAGAGGGTCCCTATGGCTACACCTTC. As protein: CASSQDSEGPYGYTF.

DNA of the CDR3: TGTGCCAGCAGTGGGACAGCTTATAGCAATCAGCCCCAGCATTTT. It codes for CASSGTAYSNQPQHF. The V and J genes are TRBV2 and TRBJ1-5, with D possibly TRBD1 on 6 matching bases. The germline V gene encodes CDR1 SNHLY and CDR2 FYNNEI. CDR3 size: 15 residues. The V end was cut by 4 bases, the J end by 0 bases, with 10 bases between.

This chain links TRBV7-6 with TRBJ1-5; D gene uncertain. Germline V lookup: CDR1 SGHVS, CDR2 FNYEAQ. Trimming pared 1 base from V and 0 bases from J, leaving 13 bases between. This CDR3 spans 17 amino acids. The CDR3 sequence is CASSLDEGGYSNQPQHF. The DNA for the CDR3 is TGTGCCAGCAGCTTAGACGAGGGCGGCTATAGCAATCAGCCCCAGCATTTT.

This clone was seen a single time. The genes are TRBV5-1 and TRBJ2-1; TRBD1 agrees at 8 bases. V trimming: 3 bases; J trimming: 0 bases; junction bases outside the gene matches: 8. The CDR3 is 17 residues long. Germline CDR1 SGHRS, CDR2 YFSETQ. CDR3 sequence reads: CASSSTGQGSSYNEQFF. The CDR3 DNA is TGCGCCAGCAGCTCTACCGGACAGGGCAGCTCCTACAATGAGCAGTTCTTC. Filled out from reference TRBV5-1 and TRBJ2-1, the complete variable domain reads KAGVTQTPRYLIKTRGQQVTLSCSPISGHRSVSWYQQTPGQGLQFLFEYFSETQRNKGNFPGRFSGRQFSNSRSEMNVSTLELGDSALYLCASSSTGQGSSYNEQFFGPGTRLTVL.

This chain uses TRBV7-2 with TRBJ1-1, with D unclear. The V gene's germline CDR1 is SGHTA and CDR2 FQGNSA. V shed 3 bases and J shed 1 base, with 12 bases lying between them. The CDR3 loop spans 15 amino acids. CDR3 nucleotides: TGTGCCAGCAGCTTCATCGGTCTTGGGAACACTGAAGCTTTCTTT. Translating gives CASSFIGLGNTEAFF.

The rearrangement links TRBV19 to TRBJ1-2, with D perhaps TRBD1 (6 bases). The V end lost 7 bases, the J end lost 10 bases, and 22 bases lay between the germline ends. Germline V gene sequence: CDR1 LNHDA, CDR2 SQIVND (reference sequence). There are 14 residues in the CDR3. The DNA for the CDR3 is TGTGCCAGTACCACCTTCCAGGGGCCCTTGGTCTACACCTTC. Amino acid sequence: CASTTFQGPLVYTF.

The gene calls are TRBV5-6 and TRBJ2-3; TRBD2 matches at 15 bases. V dropped 3 bases and J dropped 8; count of bases not matched to a gene: 7. The length of the CDR3 is 16 residues. Germline-derived CDR1 and CDR2 are SGHDT and YYEEEE. The CDR3 sequence: CASSSRTSGGAATQYF. CDR3 DNA sequence: TGTGCCAGCAGCTCCCGGACTAGCGGGGGGGCCGCTACGCAGTATTTT.

Regarding this clone: One end of the junction is discordant with germline, which a read error may explain. The chain couples TRBV19 to TRBJ2-4, with D possibly being TRBD1 (6 bases). This CDR3 has 18 residues. In germline, CDR1 is LNHDA, CDR2 SQIVND (reference sequence). The CDR3 reads CASSIVASDRLAKNSQYF. The DNA for the CDR3 is TGTGCCAGTAGTATAGTCGCGAGTGACAGGCTAGCCAAAAACAGTCAGTACTTC. Full variable domain (remainder filled in from reference TRBV19 and TRBJ2-4): DGGITQSPKYLFRKEGQNVTLSCEQNLNHDAMYWYRQDPGQGLRLIYYSQIVNDFQKGDIAEGYSVSREKKESFPLTVTSAQKNPTAFYLCASSIVASDRLAKNSQYFGAGTRLSVL.

The chain is built from TRBV2 and TRBJ1-5; weak D call: TRBD1 (6 bases). CDR1 SNHLY and CDR2 FYNNEI come from the germline V gene. Trimming removed 6 bases from V and 1 base from J, with 22 bases in between. This CDR3 has 18 amino acids. CDR3 sequence (DNA): TGTGCCAGCAGCGACGGGACACCAGCTAAGGAAAGCAATCAGCCCCAGCATTTT. It encodes CASSDGTPAKESNQPQHF.